This T cell receptor beta chain was sequenced in a study of T cell repertoires in cytomegalovirus infection. Study information: Selection of CMV epitopes for the study included recently identified HLA-C-restricted and well-studied HLA-B-restricted ones. In public TCR beta signatures, there were indications of both CMV infection and matching HLA type.

To note about this clonotype: What it binds is unknown.

TCRdb called the reads again in MiXCR, with one record for every CDR3 protein. The sample has tens of thousands of distinct CDR3 sequences; more than 25% are singletons. Trimming shortened V by 7 bases and J by 4 bases, and 14 bases separated the two germline ends. Germline lookup yields CDR1 SGHTA and CDR2 FQGTGA. This CDR3 has 14 residues. Findings of the study overall: HLA-C-restricted CMV-specific TCR beta clonotypes were dominant in the ex vivo response. Using cumulative public TCR beta family frequency, the authors identified those who carried CMV together with the relevant HLA.

The source material was CD8+ T cells from cultured PBMCs, sampled from culture after CMV antigen stimulation. The sequence was collected from a human donor in good health (CMV status not recorded). Some clones in this sample may be carry-over from other donors' samples. The chain recombines TRBV7-3 with TRBJ2-1, with unresolved D. The DNA for the CDR3 is TGTGCCAGCACCCAAGACGCAGAATACAATGAGCAGTTCTTC. As protein: CASTQDAEYNEQFF. Together with reference TRBV7-3 and TRBJ2-1, the CDR3 gives the full variable domain: GAGVSQTPSNKVTEKGKYVELRCDPISGHTALYWYRQSLGQGPEFLIYFQGTGAADDSGLPNDRFFAVRPEGSVSTLKIQRTERGDSAVYLCASTQDAEYNEQFFGPGTRLTVL.